These T cell receptor beta chains were read from a single sample in a study of blood T cell repertoires in COVID-19. Here immunoSEQ multiplex PCR was the method, and the copy in TCRdb shows in-frame clones only, minus some. The repertoire consists of approximately 450,000 clones, with roughly 89% occurring once and the leading ten covering 4.3%. Sequencing was done on a sample of peripheral blood. These receptor sequences come from a woman aged 25 to 39 with acute or convalescent COVID-19. Each CDR3 is given with its conserved first and last residue. D genes are given only for firm matches. Clone sizes are given selectively: once, few, many, or a class where the clone is expanded.

clone size,J gene,D gene,V gene,CDR3 protein,CDR3 DNA
NA,TRBJ2-5,TRBD2,TRBV28,CASRSVSGSRETQYF,TGTGCCAGCAGGTCCGTAAGCGGGAGTCGAGAGACCCAGTACTTC
NA,TRBJ1-2,TRBD1,TRBV25-1,CASSGLFEGALDGYTF,TGTGCCAGCAGTGGTTTGTTCGAGGGGGCATTAGATGGCTACACCTTC
NA,TRBJ2-3,TRBD2,TRBV2,CASRAILAGETDTQYF,TGTGCCAGCAGAGCAATACTAGCGGGGGAGACAGATACGCAGTATTTT
NA,TRBJ2-7,NA,TRBV20-1,CSAAGTYEQYF,TGCAGTGCAGCAGGGACCTACGAGCAGTACTTC
NA,TRBJ1-5,TRBD1,TRBV4-1,CASSQTTTGVGGPQHF,TGCGCCAGCAGCCAGACAACGACAGGGGTAGGGGGGCCCCAGCATTTT
NA,TRBJ2-5,TRBD2,TRBV30,CAWTPGGLARETQYF,TGTGCCTGGACCCCAGGGGGACTAGCGCGAGAGACCCAGTACTTC
NA,TRBJ1-2,TRBD1,TRBV6-1,CASSDIRQGRGSGYTF,TGTGCCAGCAGTGACATCAGACAGGGGAGAGGTTCAGGCTACACCTTC
NA,TRBJ1-1,NA,TRBV20-1,CSAETEEAFF,TGCAGTGCTGAGACAGAAGAAGCTTTCTTT
NA,TRBJ2-2,NA,TRBV6-5,CASTRFLDTGELFF,TGTGCCAGCACGAGGTTCCTTGACACCGGGGAGCTGTTTTTT
NA,TRBJ1-6,NA,TRBV6-6,CASSYSQGGYNSPLHF,TGTGCCAGCAGTTACTCCCAGGGAGGCTATAATTCACCCCTCCACTTT
NA,TRBJ2-5,NA,TRBV28,CASSLPLALAGQETQYF,TGTGCCAGCAGTTTACCCCTAGCATTGGCGGGCCAAGAGACCCAGTACTTC
NA,TRBJ2-4,NA,TRBV2,CASSPTGFRAKNIQYF,TGTGCCAGCAGCCCTACAGGGTTCAGGGCCAAAAACATTCAGTACTTC
once,TRBJ2-5,NA,TRBV11-2,CASSLRETQYF,TGTGCCAGCAGCTTGCGAGAGACCCAGTACTTC
NA,TRBJ2-7,TRBD1,TRBV27,CASSFGTGHYEQYF,TGTGCCAGCAGTTTCGGGACAGGGCACTACGAGCAGTACTTC
once,TRBJ2-1,NA,TRBV6-5,CASSLADRYNEQFF,TGTGCCAGCAGTCTAGCTGACAGGTACAATGAGCAGTTCTTC
NA,TRBJ2-2,TRBD1,TRBV5-4,CASSPTQQGWSTGELFF,TGTGCCAGCAGCCCCACGCAACAGGGGTGGAGCACCGGGGAGCTGTTTTTT
NA,TRBJ2-1,NA,TRBV30,CAWSQNNEQFF,TGTGCCTGGAGCCAAAACAATGAGCAGTTCTTC
NA,TRBJ2-7,NA,TRBV4-2,CASSQSGESGLYF,TGTGCCAGCAGCCAATCTGGTGAGTCAGGTCTGTACTTC
NA,TRBJ2-1,NA,TRBV5-1,CASSLLGPYNEQFF,TGCGCCAGCAGCTTGTTGGGCCCCTACAATGAGCAGTTCTTC
NA,TRBJ2-2,NA,TRBV28,CASSRLALADTGELFF,TGTGCCAGCAGCCGCTTGGCGCTAGCAGACACCGGGGAGCTGTTTTTT
NA,TRBJ1-6,NA,TRBV27,CASSLVREPSSYNSPLHF,TGTGCCAGCAGTTTAGTGAGGGAACCGAGCTCCTATAATTCACCCCTCCACTTT
NA,TRBJ2-5,TRBD2,TRBV9,CASSVQGQRGVQETQYF,TGTGCCAGCAGCGTACAGGGCCAGCGGGGGGTCCAAGAGACCCAGTACTTC
NA,TRBJ1-1,TRBD1,TRBV5-3,CARSTRKRGQGSTEAFF,TGTGCCAGAAGCACGAGAAAACGAGGACAGGGGAGCACTGAAGCTTTCTTT
NA,TRBJ1-2,NA,TRBV28,CASSFLDRPNYGYTF,TGTGCCAGCAGTTTTTTAGACAGACCTAACTATGGCTACACCTTC
NA,TRBJ2-5,NA,TRBV19,CASSIEHRDGTQYF,TGTGCCAGTAGTATAGAACACAGGGACGGGACCCAGTACTTC
NA,TRBJ1-1,NA,TRBV18,CASSPSRDTVNTEAFF,TGTGCCAGCTCTCCCTCCCGAGACACGGTGAACACTGAAGCTTTCTTT
NA,TRBJ1-1,NA,TRBV7-3,CASSIDRITEAFF,TGTGCCAGCAGCATAGACAGAATCACTGAAGCTTTCTTT
NA,TRBJ1-1,NA,TRBV7-2,CASSFETEAFF,TGTGCCAGCAGCTTTGAGACTGAAGCTTTCTTT
NA,TRBJ2-2,NA,TRBV4-2,CASSQEVGANTGELFF,TGTGCCAGCAGCCAAGAGGTGGGGGCCAACACCGGGGAGCTGTTTTTT
NA,TRBJ1-5,TRBD1,TRBV2,CASSAGTGQSQPQHF,TGTGCCAGCAGCGCCGGGACAGGGCAGTCTCAGCCCCAGCATTTT
NA,TRBJ1-1,TRBD1,TRBV28,CASSLRQGHTEAFF,TGTGCCAGCAGTTTAAGACAGGGCCACACTGAAGCTTTCTTT
NA,TRBJ1-6,NA,TRBV5-1,CASSLTGLPSPLHF,TGCGCCAGCAGCTTAACAGGGCTCCCGTCACCCCTCCACTTT
NA,TRBJ2-7,NA,TRBV29-1,CSVVSGVEQYF,TGCAGCGTTGTTTCAGGGGTTGAGCAGTACTTC
once,TRBJ2-3,NA,TRBV28,CASSRRGLLESQYF,TGTGCCAGCAGCCGCCGGGGACTTCTGGAGTCGCAGTATTTT
NA,TRBJ2-3,TRBD1,TRBV5-1,CASSFGQGDGDTQYF,TGCGCCAGCAGCTTTGGACAGGGGGACGGAGATACGCAGTATTTT
NA,TRBJ2-2,TRBD2,TRBV24-1,CATSDAGRGNTGELFF,TGTGCCACCAGTGATGCGGGGAGGGGGAACACCGGGGAGCTGTTTTTT
few,TRBJ2-7,TRBD1,TRBV7-9,CASSPTGPYEQYF,TGTGCCAGCAGCCCGACAGGGCCTTACGAGCAGTACTTC
NA,TRBJ2-7,NA,TRBV15,CATSRVNEQYF,TGTGCCACCAGCAGAGTAAACGAGCAGTACTTC
NA,TRBJ2-3,TRBD2,TRBV10-1,CARGGAGTRDTSGTDTQYF,TGCGCCAGGGGTGGGGCCGGGACTAGAGATACCTCTGGCACAGATACGCAGTATTTT
NA,TRBJ2-7,TRBD1,TRBV10-1,CASSESGQEDEQYF,TGCGCCAGCAGTGAGTCGGGACAGGAGGACGAGCAGTACTTC
once,TRBJ1-1,NA,TRBV27,CASSLWGGAEAFF,TGTGCCAGCAGTTTATGGGGGGGCGCTGAAGCTTTCTTT